What follows is one T cell receptor beta chain and its context. The sample comes from a study of shared clonotypes between healthy human individuals. Source study methods: Filtering of immunoSEQ junctional sequences could not match full-length read filtering. The data were produced by immunoSEQ multiplex PCR, yet TCRdb's version contains in-frame clones alone and is incomplete. V and J calls plus clone size are reproduced from that table; the DNA served to infer D and trimming. Of some 530,000 clones listed, over 70% are singletons. Researchers drew on about 90 million PBMCs for genomic DNA from unsorted samples. The V end lost 3 bases, the J end lost 4 bases, and 9 bases lay between the germline ends. Germline loops: CDR1 SGHTA, CDR2 FQGTGA. This CDR3 contains 13 residues.

The J gene is TRBJ2-5, the V gene TRBV7-3; D remains unclear. This clonotype was obtained from a woman in her 40s in good health. Some clones in this sample may be carry-over from other donors' samples. The sequencing input was PBMCs. The CDR3: CASSLGNGETQYF. In DNA form, the CDR3 reads TGTGCCAGCAGCTTGGGAAACGGAGAGACCCAGTACTTC. The whole variable domain, filled in from reference TRBV7-3 and TRBJ2-5, reads GAGVSQTPSNKVTEKGKYVELRCDPISGHTALYWYRQSLGQGPEFLIYFQGTGAADDSGLPNDRFFAVRPEGSVSTLKIQRTERGDSAVYLCASSLGNGETQYFGPGTRLLVL.